Listed here are 13 T cell receptor beta chains from one sample, sequenced in a study of blood T cells in healthy people across ages. The authors ran a second PCR of 7 to 11 cycles using a sample-barcoded 5' primer and a J-beta primer mix. MiXCR, applied by TCRdb to the 5' RACE reads, yields one record per CDR3 protein. The sample holds about 1.5 million distinct CDR3 sequences, approximately 39% seen once. The sample consisted of blood. The receptors come from a woman under 30 in good health.

This rearrangement joins TRBV6-5 to TRBJ2-3; D call uncertain. V was clipped by 0 bases and J by 3 bases, with 10 bases between them. This CDR3 is built from 15 residues. Germline CDR1 is MNHEY and CDR2 is SVGAGI. CDR3 DNA sequence: TGTGCCAGCAGTTACTCTAGCTTGAGTACAGATACGCAGTATTTT. It translates to CASSYSSLSTDTQYF.

V usage is TRBV20-1 and J usage is TRBJ2-1, with TRBD2 matching 8 bases. V was clipped by 6 bases and J by 5 bases; unmatched bases: 18. Germline V gene sequence: CDR1 DFQATT, CDR2 SNEGSKA (reference sequence). The CDR3 is made up of 17 amino acids. This CDR3 reads CSAPVLGGRSVHNEQFF. The DNA for the CDR3 is TGCAGTGCCCCCGTTCTCGGCGGGAGGTCAGTCCACAATGAGCAGTTCTTC.

The chain has TRBV3-1 and TRBJ2-7, with 10 bases identical to TRBD2. V was clipped by 4 bases and J by 3 bases; unmatched bases: 6. Looked up from germline, CDR1 is LGHDT and CDR2 is YNNKEL (reference sequence). The CDR3 sequence is 15 residues long. The CDR3 DNA reads as TGTGCCAGCAGCCCCTCAGGACTAGCGGACTACGAGCAGTACTTC. Translation gives CASSPSGLADYEQYF.

The chain is built from TRBV7-2 and TRBJ2-2; unclear D gene. Trimming removed 2 bases from V and 3 bases from J, with 10 bases in between. Germline V gives CDR1 SGHTA, CDR2 FQGNSA. The CDR3 runs 15 residues. CDR3 sequence (DNA): TGTGCCAGCAGCTTATCCAGGCTACACACCGGGGAGCTGTTTTTT. It encodes CASSLSRLHTGELFF.

This chain connects TRBV20-1 to TRBJ2-3; possible D gene TRBD1, 6 bases. Germline-derived CDR1 and CDR2 are DFQATT and SNEGSKA (reference sequence). This CDR3 has 15 amino acids. V shed 8 bases and J shed 1 base, with 19 bases lying between them. The CDR3 nucleotides are TGCAGTACTCCGGGCAGGGGTCCAGGCACAGATACGCAGTATTTT. Amino acid sequence: CSTPGRGPGTDTQYF.

V is TRBV12-3 or TRBV12-4 and J is TRBJ2-7; 9 nucleotides align to TRBD1. V lost 4 bases, J lost 7 bases, and 11 bases stayed unmatched. CDR3 size: 15 residues. The CDR3 protein is CASSSPDRGQWEQYF. The CDR3 DNA is TGTGCCAGCAGTTCCCCGGACAGGGGTCAGTGGGAGCAGTACTTC.

The genes are TRBV4-3 and TRBJ1-1; D might be TRBD1 (6 bases). CDR3 size: 14 residues. Trimming took 0 bases from V and 3 from J, leaving 8 bases between them. Germline V gene sequence: CDR1 LGHNA, CDR2 YSLEER. As DNA, the CDR3 is TGCGCCAGCAGCCAAGATGAGGGGGACACTGAAGCTTTCTTT. The encoded protein is CASSQDEGDTEAFF.

This clonotype was detected only a few times. This chain connects TRBV4-2 to TRBJ2-5; possible D gene TRBD1, 5 bases. CDR1 is LGHNA and CDR2 is YNFKEQ in the germline V gene. This CDR3 comprises 12 residues. V shed 3 bases and J shed 4 bases, with 6 bases lying between them. CDR3 in amino acids: CASSQGPETQYF. The CDR3 DNA follows: TGTGCCAGCAGCCAGGGGCCAGAGACCCAGTACTTC.

The V gene is TRBV20-1, the J gene TRBJ2-7, with 14 bases identical to TRBD2. Unmatched junction bases numbered 8, after V lost 3 bases and J lost 1 base. There are 17 residues in the CDR3. Germline V gene data show CDR1 as DFQATT and CDR2 as SNEGSKA (reference sequence). The CDR3 DNA reads TGCAGTGCTAGTGCCCCTGGACTAGCGGGAGGTTCCTACGAGCAGTACTTC. Protein sequence: CSASAPGLAGGSYEQYF.

V and J are TRBV5-1 and TRBJ2-1; 8 bases align to TRBD2. From germline, CDR1 is SGHRS and CDR2 YFSETQ. The CDR3 runs 14 residues. V shed 2 bases, J shed 8 bases, and the junction held 6 bases outside the gene matches. Written as DNA, the CDR3 is TGCGCCAGCAGCTTAGTCCAGCGGGGGTATGAGCAGTTCTTC. It yields the protein CASSLVQRGYEQFF.

This clonotype was detected a few times. The gene calls are TRBV20-1 and TRBJ2-1; 8 positions agree with TRBD2. The CDR3 is 15 residues long. The V gene's germline CDR1 is DFQATT and CDR2 SNEGSKA (reference sequence). With 1 base clipped from V and 7 bases from J, the junction kept 9 bases outside the gene matches. CDR3: CSARALTSVNNEQFF. DNA for the CDR3: TGCAGTGCTAGAGCATTGACTAGCGTAAATAATGAGCAGTTCTTC.

The J gene is TRBJ2-4, the V gene TRBV20-1; D unclear. The V gene lost 3 bases and the J gene lost 5 bases, with 11 bases spanning the gap. The germline CDR1 and CDR2 sequences are DFQATT and SNEGSKA (reference sequence). The CDR3 contains 13 residues. CDR3 in DNA: TGCAGTGCTAGTGACCGCGCCGAAAACATTCAGTACTTC. Amino acids: CSASDRAENIQYF.

The rearrangement joins TRBV10-3 to TRBJ2-5; 7 bases match TRBD1. V dropped 7 bases and J dropped 4; count of bases not matched to a gene: 9. Germline CDR1 ENHRY, CDR2 SYGVKD. This CDR3 has 14 residues. This CDR3 is CAIKLGTGAETQYF. CDR3 bases: TGTGCCATCAAGCTGGGCACAGGGGCAGAGACCCAGTACTTC.